One and the same sample provided the 13 T cell receptor beta chains below, sequenced in a study of technical replicates of blood from several donors. Libraries were prepared by immunoSEQ multiplex PCR; TCRdb keeps only in-frame clonotypes and omits some of them. Among under 85,000 clones, approximately 94% were seen once, and the ten largest hold 0.2% to 0.3%. Specimen: T cells isolated from PBMCs. These receptors originate from a human donor in good health.

This chain connects TRBV4-2 to TRBJ2-3, with 7 positions matching TRBD2. The CDR3 has 18 residues. Germline CDR1 and CDR2: LGHNA and YNFKEQ. V trimming: 1 base; J trimming: 0 bases; junction bases outside the gene matches: 10. CDR3 coding DNA: TGTGCCAGCAGCCAAGGCCCGGGAGGAGGGTATAGCACAGATACGCAGTATTTT. This encodes CASSQGPGGGYSTDTQYF.

V is TRBV2 and J is TRBJ1-6; D call uncertain. CDR1 is SNHLY, CDR2 FYNNEI, per germline. This CDR3 is built from 17 residues. V lost 4 bases and J lost 6, with 19 bases in between. The CDR3 region has the DNA TGTGCCAGCAGTGGTAGTTCCGGTACCCGACTTAATTCACCCCTCCACTTT. Amino acid sequence: CASSGSSGTRLNSPLHF.

This chain joins TRBV28 and TRBJ2-7, with D uncertain. V lost 2 bases and J lost 0, with 11 bases in between. This CDR3 has 15 amino acids. Germline assignment: CDR1 MDHEN and CDR2 SYDVKM. CDR3 bases: TGTGCCAGCAGTTTACTCCGTTACGGCTCCTACGAGCAGTACTTC. This translates into CASSLLRYGSYEQYF.

The chain is built from TRBV5-1 and TRBJ2-7, with TRBD1 matching over 9 bases. This CDR3 region has 14 residues. V lost 3 bases to trimming and J lost 6 bases; unmatched junction nucleotides: 7. Looked up from germline, CDR1 is SGHRS and CDR2 is YFSETQ. CDR3 bases: TGCGCCAGCAGCTGGACAGGGGAAGGGGGCGAGCAGTACTTC. Its translation is CASSWTGEGGEQYF.

The chain is built from TRBV4-2 and TRBJ1-1; D gene uncertain. V was cut by 0 bases and J by 5 bases, with 22 bases left in between. The CDR3 runs 18 residues. The germline gives CDR1 LGHNA, CDR2 YNFKEQ. The CDR3 loop reads CASSQDGVVGPGVTEAFF. The DNA for the CDR3 is TGTGCCAGCAGCCAAGATGGGGTGGTCGGGCCCGGGGTAACTGAAGCTTTCTTT.

This chain connects TRBV6-5 to TRBJ2-7, with TRBD1 identical over 7 bases. Losses at the gene ends were 3 bases for V and 2 bases for J; bases not matched to a gene: 4. The germline CDR1 and CDR2 sequences are MNHEY and SVGAGI. The length of the CDR3 is 14 residues. The CDR3 spells CASSYDQGAYEQYF. In nucleotides, the CDR3 is TGTGCCAGCAGTTATGACCAGGGGGCCTACGAGCAGTACTTC.

The rearrangement links TRBV6-5 to TRBJ2-3; the match to TRBD2 covers 7 bases. Germline CDR1 is MNHEY and CDR2 is SVGAGI. Trimming at V came to 2 bases and at J to 3 bases, leaving 2 bases not matched to a gene. This CDR3 comprises 14 residues. DNA of the CDR3: TGTGCCAGCAGTTACGGGGGGGGGACAGATACGCAGTATTTT. It specifies CASSYGGGTDTQYF.

The chain links TRBV5-6 to TRBJ1-3, with 7 bases identical to TRBD1. V was pared by 3 bases and J by 0 bases, with 6 bases of the junction left unmatched. Germline lookup yields CDR1 SGHDT and CDR2 YYEEEE. The CDR3 has 16 amino acids. The CDR3: CASSYRGQRSGNTIYF. The CDR3 bases are TGTGCCAGCAGCTATCGGGGACAGCGCTCTGGAAACACCATATATTTT.

This clone is a singleton in its sample. The genes are TRBV19 and TRBJ2-5; D gene uncertain. From germline, CDR1 is LNHDA and CDR2 SQIVND (reference sequence). V shed 3 bases and J shed 0 bases, with 11 bases lying between them. This CDR3 comprises 15 residues. The CDR3 loop reads CASSIRFTDQETQYF. The DNA of the CDR3 is TGTGCCAGTAGTATTAGATTCACGGACCAAGAGACCCAGTACTTC.

The V call is TRBV2, the J call TRBJ1-1; unclear D gene. The germline V gene encodes CDR1 SNHLY and CDR2 FYNNEI. The CDR3 sequence is 13 residues long. Trimming cost V 10 bases and J 11 bases, with 23 bases left between them. CDR3 amino acids: CAILKTAPGIAFF. The CDR3 region has the DNA TGTGCCATCCTAAAAACAGCCCCCGGGATCGCTTTCTTT.

V gene TRBV14 combines with J gene TRBJ1-5; D is perhaps TRBD1 (6 bases). CDR3 length: 17 residues. Germline V CDR1 and CDR2: SGHDN, FVKESK. Trimming pared 4 bases from V and 3 bases from J, leaving 19 bases between. The chain's CDR3 is CASSPPMGGRHNQPQHF. CDR3 coding DNA: TGTGCCAGCAGCCCCCCAATGGGGGGGCGACACAATCAGCCCCAGCATTTT.

The rearrangement joins TRBV4-1 to TRBJ1-1; 7 bases are a match to TRBD1. The J segment lost 10 bases and the V segment lost 0 bases, leaving 8 bases of the junction unmatched. The CDR3 runs to 14 residues. CDR1 and CDR2 (germline): MGHRA, YSYEKL. Here the CDR3 reads CASSQDEGASGAFF. CDR3 coding DNA: TGCGCCAGCAGCCAAGACGAGGGGGCCTCCGGAGCTTTCTTT.

The V and J genes are TRBV7-8 and TRBJ1-1; possible D gene TRBD1, 5 bases. The CDR3 consists of 13 residues. Germline V CDR1 and CDR2: SGHVS, FQNEAQ. The V end was cut by 4 bases, the J end by 2 bases, with 8 bases between. For the CDR3, the DNA is TGTGCCAGCAGCTCTAGGGGCAACACTGAAGCTTTCTTT. As protein: CASSSRGNTEAFF.